This T cell receptor beta chain was observed in a study of blood T cell repertoires in COVID-19. The overall study: The United States, Italy and Spain provided the acute and convalescent COVID-19 samples.

This clone was seen only once. Trimming removed 3 bases from V and 5 bases from J; junction bases left unmatched: 4. The germline gives CDR1 MDHEN, CDR2 SYDVKM. The CDR3 consists of 13 residues. The protocol was immunoSEQ multiplex PCR, while the TCRdb copy is restricted to in-frame clones and leaves out a portion. The table lists 250,000 or so clones, 91% of them singletons. The age range of participants was 18 to 89 years, with residence in about two dozen US areas. Cohorts were based on clinical histories the participants reported. The sample comprised PBMCs or T cells enriched from blood (not recorded which). V and J are TRBV28 and TRBJ2-7; 7 bases map to TRBD2. The TCR was taken from a man aged 40-49 years who had been exposed to COVID-19. CDR3 DNA sequence: TGTGCCAGCAGTTTGGAGGGAGGGGACGAGCAGTACTTC. Amino acid sequence: CASSLEGGDEQYF.